This T cell receptor beta chain appears in the sequencing data of a study of blood T cells in healthy people across ages. Study-level results: The percentage of naive T cells correlated strongly with TCR beta diversity.

Healthy Russian Caucasian donors spanned ages 6 to 90 years. A few counts support this clonotype. As yet, its antigen is unknown. The use of a sample-barcoded 5' primer and a J-beta primer mix characterized a second PCR of roughly 7 to 11 cycles. TCRdb reprocessed the 5' RACE reads with MiXCR, giving one entry per CDR3 protein. The repertoire holds 1.5 million to 2 million distinct CDR3 sequences, 28% seen once, with 7.7% in the top ten. V lost 5 bases and J lost 7; bases outside the gene matches: 9. The CDR3 is 15 residues long. Germline CDR1 is SGHTA and CDR2 is FQGTGA. V and J are TRBV7-3 and TRBJ2-2; the match to TRBD1 covers 8 bases. Sequenced material: blood. The source is a woman in her twenties or thirties in good health. The CDR3 spells CASSRDRGSNGELFF. In nucleotides, the CDR3 is TGTGCCAGCAGCCGAGACAGGGGTTCCAACGGGGAGCTGTTTTTT.